This entry lists 21 T cell receptor beta chains sequenced from one sample in a study of Ad26.COV2.S vaccination and SARS-CoV-2 variants. The treatment: 15 to 20 received Ad26.COV2.S at low or high dose, single or two shots; roughly five received placebo; per-sample allocation not given. The investigators took samples on day 63 after the first vaccine or placebo injection. Clones were sequenced by immunoSEQ multiplex PCR, and TCRdb holds only the in-frame ones, with some missing. The sample holds about 250,000 clones; approximately 89% are singletons and the top ten take roughly 3.5%. Sequencing was performed on peripheral blood, taken in a trial of Ad26.COV2.S vaccine versus placebo. Source of these receptors: a person aged 18-65 years who received the Ad26.COV2.S COVID-19 vaccine or a placebo.

This clone was detected only a few times. The V gene is TRBV11-2, the J gene TRBJ2-2; D not certain. The CDR3 loop spans 14 amino acids. Trimming removed 3 bases at V and 4 bases at J, with 9 bases between. In germline, CDR1 is SGHAT, CDR2 FQNNGV. The DNA of the CDR3 is TGTGCCAGCAGCTTCTTAGGCATCACCGGGGAGCTGTTTTTT. Translated, it gives CASSFLGITGELFF.

The chain links TRBV7-6 to TRBJ2-2; D gene unclear. V gave up 1 base and J gave up 4 bases, with 7 bases separating them. CDR1 and CDR2 from the germline V gene are SGHVS and FNYEAQ. This CDR3 has 14 residues. The CDR3 DNA is TGTGCCAGCAGCTTAGAGTTTCCCACCGGGGAGCTGTTTTTT. Its translation is CASSLEFPTGELFF.

The chain combines TRBV28 with TRBJ2-3; the D is unclear. There are 12 residues in the CDR3. Between the trimmed V and J ends, which lost 6 bases and 9 bases, there was a span of 13 bases. Germline V gene lookup returns CDR1 MDHEN and CDR2 SYDVKM. The CDR3 sequence is CASRATPGTQYF. The DNA of the CDR3 is TGTGCCAGCAGGGCAACCCCCGGGACGCAGTATTTT.

The chain combines TRBV12-3 or TRBV12-4 with TRBJ1-2; D gene uncertain. Deletions cut 1 base from V and 8 bases from J, with 5 bases between. This CDR3 contains 11 residues. The CDR3 DNA reads as TGTGCCAGCAGTTTAGGCCTAGGCTACACCTTC. This codes for CASSLGLGYTF.

This chain's CDR3 is CASSQTDRAIYGYTF. The DNA for the CDR3 is TGTGCCAGCAGCCAGACTGACAGGGCGATCTATGGCTACACCTTC. The V call is TRBV4-2, the J call TRBJ1-2, with 7 bases aligning to TRBD1. Trimming cost V 3 bases and J 4 bases; bases outside gene matches: 8. Germline CDR1 reads LGHNA; CDR2 reads YNFKEQ. The CDR3 spans 15 residues.

This clone was counted only a few times. The rearrangement links TRBV11-2 to TRBJ2-7; TRBD2 matches 10 bases. The CDR3 consists of 15 residues. The germline gives CDR1 SGHAT, CDR2 FQNNGV. V shed 4 bases and J 2 bases; nucleotides not matched to a gene: 5. In nucleotides, the CDR3 is TGTGCCAGCAGCTCGCGACTAGCGGGTCCCTACGAGCAGTACTTC. It encodes CASSSRLAGPYEQYF.

This chain uses TRBV28 with TRBJ2-7; 13 positions agree with TRBD2. Trimming removed 6 bases from V and 2 bases from J; junction bases left unmatched: 10. The CDR3 is 17 amino acids. The V gene's germline CDR1 is MDHEN and CDR2 SYDVKM. CDR3 amino acids: CASRAPLGLAGAYEQYF. Written as DNA, the CDR3 is TGTGCCAGCAGGGCTCCCCTCGGACTAGCGGGAGCCTACGAGCAGTACTTC.

The J gene is TRBJ1-3, the V gene TRBV5-6; D gene ambiguous. This CDR3 is 15 amino acids long. CDR1 and CDR2 (germline): SGHDT, YYEEEE. V lost 1 base and J lost 4, with 12 bases in between. Here the CDR3 reads CASSLTWIRGNTIYF. The DNA of the CDR3 is TGTGCCAGCAGCTTGACTTGGATTCGGGGAAACACCATATATTTT.

The genes are TRBV11-2 and TRBJ2-7; 8 bases are shared with TRBD1. The CDR3 is made up of 16 amino acids. Germline CDR1 SGHAT, CDR2 FQNNGV. V trimming: 3 bases; J trimming: 6 bases; junction bases outside the gene matches: 13. The CDR3 here is CASSLQGASSIGEQYF. The CDR3 DNA reads TGTGCCAGCAGCTTGCAGGGGGCTTCTAGCATAGGCGAGCAGTACTTC. Supplemented by reference TRBV11-2 and TRBJ2-7, the full variable domain reads EAGVAQSPRYKIIEKRQSVAFWCNPISGHATLYWYQQILGQGPKLLIQFQNNGVVDDSQLPKDRFSAERLKGVDSTLKIQPAKLEDSAVYLCASSLQGASSIGEQYFGPGTRLTVT.

This clone was counted only a few times. This sequence joins TRBV23-1 and TRBJ1-3; 8 nucleotides line up with TRBD1. TRBV23-1 is annotated as an ORF whose role is uncertain. This CDR3 region has 16 residues. Trimming at V came to 3 bases and at J to 4 bases, leaving 8 bases not matched to a gene. CDR3 region: CASSHETGEAGNTIYF. The CDR3 nucleotides are TGCGCCAGCAGTCACGAGACAGGGGAGGCAGGAAACACCATATATTTT.

The rearrangement joins TRBV9 to TRBJ1-3, with a weak D call TRBD1 (6 bases). V dropped 4 bases and J dropped 3 bases, with 11 bases sitting between them. This CDR3 region has 14 residues. Germline V gene data show CDR1 as SGDLS and CDR2 as YYNGEE. CDR3 residues: CASSSRTDGNTIYF. In DNA form, the CDR3 reads TGTGCCAGCAGCTCCCGGACAGATGGAAACACCATATATTTT.

This clone was counted once. The CDR3 region has the DNA TGTGCCAGCAGCTTATTTTCGGGGGTTGGTTCACCCCTCCACTTT. Protein product: CASSLFSGVGSPLHF. This chain links TRBV5-6 with TRBJ1-6, with D maybe TRBD1 (5 bases). CDR1 is SGHDT, CDR2 YYEEEE, per germline. The V and J ends lost 2 bases and 9 bases respectively, with 15 bases between them. The CDR3 spans 15 residues. The full variable domain, its missing parts supplied by reference TRBV5-6 and TRBJ1-6, is DAGVTQSPTHLIKTRGQQVTLRCSPKSGHDTVSWYQQALGQGPQFIFQYYEEEERQRGNFPDRFSGHQFPNYSSELNVNALLLGDSALYLCASSLFSGVGSPLHFGNGTRLTVT.

The chain employs TRBV30 and TRBJ1-1, with 7 nucleotides matching TRBD1. The CDR3 has 12 amino acids. V lost 3 bases, J lost 4 bases, and 2 bases stayed unmatched. CDR1 and CDR2 (germline): GTSNPN, SVGIG (reference sequence). CDR3 DNA sequence: TGTGCCTGGAGGGAGGGGGCCACTGAAGCTTTCTTT. Its protein product is CAWREGATEAFF. Based on the CDR3 plus reference TRBV30 and TRBJ1-1, the full variable domain is SQTIHQWPATLVQPVGSPLSLECTVEGTSNPNLYWYRQAAGRGLQLLFYSVGIGQISSEVPQNLSASRPQDRQFILSSKKLLLSDSGFYLCAWREGATEAFFGQGTRLTVV.

V and J are TRBV29-1 and TRBJ2-7; D gene ambiguous. Deletions cut 1 base from V and 4 bases from J, with 17 bases between. The germline V gene has CDR1 SQVTM and CDR2 ANQGSEA. The length of the CDR3 is 15 residues. Written as DNA, the CDR3 is TGCAGCGTTGAAGTTAGGGCCCCAGGAGCTTACGAGCAGTACTTC. Amino acid sequence: CSVEVRAPGAYEQYF.

The chain carries TRBV15 and TRBJ2-6, with 11 bases identical to TRBD1. With 2 bases clipped from V and 12 bases from J, the junction kept 6 bases outside the gene matches. The CDR3 covers 15 residues. Germline CDR1 reads LNHNV; CDR2 reads YYDKDF (reference sequence). The CDR3 bases are TGTGCCACCAGCAGACGGACAGGGGGCGACGGCGTCCTGACTTTC. Its protein is CATSRRTGGDGVLTF.

The gene calls are TRBV5-1 and TRBJ2-1; the match to TRBD2 covers 7 bases. There are 16 residues in the CDR3. CDR1 and CDR2 from the germline V gene are SGHRS and YFSETQ. With 6 bases clipped from V and 1 base from J, the junction kept 10 bases outside the gene matches. The CDR3 reads CASNPAAGVSYNEQFF. DNA for the CDR3: TGCGCCAGCAACCCCGCGGCGGGGGTTTCCTACAATGAGCAGTTCTTC.

This clone was observed a few times. This sequence joins TRBV6-2 or TRBV6-3 and TRBJ1-5; D ambiguous. The CDR3 length is 13 residues. V was cut by 4 bases and J by 7 bases, with 11 bases left in between. Germline V CDR1 and CDR2: MNHEY, SVGEGT. The CDR3 loop reads CASSLQMGQPQHF. The DNA of the CDR3 is TGTGCCAGCAGTTTACAGATGGGGCAGCCCCAGCATTTT.

V gene TRBV30 combines with J gene TRBJ1-6; TRBD1 matches at 9 bases. Unmatched junction bases numbered 7, after V lost 0 bases and J lost 10 bases. This CDR3 contains 15 residues. Germline CDR1 reads GTSNPN; CDR2 reads SVGIG (reference sequence). In DNA, the CDR3 is TGTGCCTGGAGTGTTCTAGACAGGGGGAAATCACCCCTCCACTTT. This codes for CAWSVLDRGKSPLHF.

The CDR3 protein is CASSITETQYF. The CDR3, as DNA: TGTGCCAGCAGCATCACGGAGACCCAGTACTTC. This chain connects TRBV11-2 to TRBJ2-5; no clear D. The CDR3 has 11 amino acids. CDR1 is SGHAT, CDR2 FQNNGV, per germline. V gave up 5 bases and J gave up 5 bases, with 6 bases separating them.

J is TRBJ2-1 and V is TRBV7-2; the D gene is possibly TRBD2 (5 bases). V lost 5 bases to trimming and J lost 9 bases, with 11 bases between them. Germline assignment: CDR1 SGHTA and CDR2 FQGNSA. The length of the CDR3 is 12 residues. CDR3 bases: TGTGCCAGCAGCATTACTAGAATTGAGCAGTTCTTC. It translates to CASSITRIEQFF. The full variable domain, in which reference TRBV7-2 and TRBJ2-1 provide the parts outside the CDR3, is GAGVSQSPSNKVTEKGKDVELRCDPISGHTALYWYRQSLGQGLEFLIYFQGNSAPDKSGLPSDRFSAERTGGSVSTLTIQRTQQEDSAVYLCASSITRIEQFFGPGTRLTVL.

This chain uses TRBV6-2 or TRBV6-3 with TRBJ1-5; unclear D gene. Deletions cut 5 bases from V and 5 bases from J, with 19 bases between. Germline V gene lookup returns CDR1 MNHEY and CDR2 SVGEGT. This CDR3 comprises 16 residues. This chain's CDR3 is CASSPRFSAGYQPQHF. The CDR3 DNA reads TGTGCCAGCAGTCCGCGCTTTTCAGCGGGTTATCAGCCCCAGCATTTT.